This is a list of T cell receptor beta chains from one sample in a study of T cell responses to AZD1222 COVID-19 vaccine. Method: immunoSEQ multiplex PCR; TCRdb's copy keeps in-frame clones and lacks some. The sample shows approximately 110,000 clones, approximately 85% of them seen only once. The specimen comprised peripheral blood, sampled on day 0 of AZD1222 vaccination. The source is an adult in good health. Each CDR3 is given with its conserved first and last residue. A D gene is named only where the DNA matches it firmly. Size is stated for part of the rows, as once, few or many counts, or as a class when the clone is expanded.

DNA: TGTGCCAGCAGCCGCGGAGGGGCCCCGGTCACTGAAGCTTTCTTT
CDR3: CASSRGGAPVTEAFF
J: TRBJ1-1
D: NA
V: TRBV4-2
size: few

DNA: TGTGCCAGCAGCTTGGTGGGGGCCAGCAATCAGCCCCAGCATTTT
CDR3: CASSLVGASNQPQHF
J: TRBJ1-5
D: NA
V: TRBV5-6
size: NA

DNA: TGTGCCAGCAGTTCCCCCAGAAGCATGAACACTGAAGCTTTCTTT
CDR3: CASSSPRSMNTEAFF
J: TRBJ1-1
D: NA
V: TRBV28
size: NA

DNA: TGTGCCAGACGACAGGGTGTCGCCGGGGAGCTGTTTTTT
CDR3: CARRQGVAGELFF
J: TRBJ2-2
D: TRBD1
V: TRBV2
size: once

DNA: TGTGCCAGCAGTTCCCCGTTAGATACGCAGTATTTT
CDR3: CASSSPLDTQYF
J: TRBJ2-3
D: NA
V: TRBV27
size: NA

DNA: TGCGCCAGCAGTCAAAGTGGAACTGGTCGCGAACACGAATCCGGCCCCTTGAATGATACGCAGTATTTT
CDR3: CASSQSGTGREHESGPLNDTQYF
J: TRBJ2-3
D: NA
V: TRBV23-1
size: few

DNA: TGTGCCAGCAGTTTCCCGGGGGGCCCCAATCAGCCCCAGCATTTT
CDR3: CASSFPGGPNQPQHF
J: TRBJ1-5
D: NA
V: TRBV28
size: NA

DNA: TGTGCCAGCAGCCCAGGGACAGGAGGCGAGACCCAGTACTTC
CDR3: CASSPGTGGETQYF
J: TRBJ2-5
D: TRBD1
V: TRBV11-3
size: NA

DNA: TGTGCCAGCAGTTACGAGCCGATCTCCTATAATTCACCCCTCCACTTT
CDR3: CASSYEPISYNSPLHF
J: TRBJ1-6
D: NA
V: TRBV6-5
size: NA

DNA: TGTGCCAGCAGCTCTGGGATCGAGCAGTACTTC
CDR3: CASSSGIEQYF
J: TRBJ2-7
D: NA
V: TRBV11-2
size: NA

DNA: TGTGCCAGCAGCAAAAGACAGCGTAGGAGGTGGCAGTACTTC
CDR3: CASSKRQRRRWQYF
J: TRBJ2-7
D: NA
V: TRBV7-9
size: NA

DNA: TGTGCCACCAGTGATATCGGGGAGGGCGAGCAGTACTTC
CDR3: CATSDIGEGEQYF
J: TRBJ2-7
D: TRBD2
V: TRBV24-1
size: NA

DNA: TGTGCCAGCAGTCTCTTTGGGACTGAAGCTTTCTTT
CDR3: CASSLFGTEAFF
J: TRBJ1-1
D: NA
V: TRBV12-3/TRBV12-4
size: NA

DNA: TGTGCCAGCAGTTTATCGATAAGGGGACAGGGAATGAACGAGCAGTACTTC
CDR3: CASSLSIRGQGMNEQYF
J: TRBJ2-7
D: TRBD1
V: TRBV27
size: NA

DNA: TGTGCCAGCAGCCTACTAGCGGGGGGGCAAGATACGCAGTATTTT
CDR3: CASSLLAGGQDTQYF
J: TRBJ2-3
D: TRBD2
V: TRBV3-1/TRBV3-2
size: once

DNA: TGTGCCAGCAGCCCCAGGACGGGGCGGGATGAAAAACTGTTTTTT
CDR3: CASSPRTGRDEKLFF
J: TRBJ1-4
D: NA
V: TRBV3-1/TRBV3-2
size: NA

DNA: TGTGCCAGCAGCCAGGGGTCCTACAGGGGCAAGGGCACCGGGGAGCTGTTTTTT
CDR3: CASSQGSYRGKGTGELFF
J: TRBJ2-2
D: TRBD1
V: TRBV4-2
size: once